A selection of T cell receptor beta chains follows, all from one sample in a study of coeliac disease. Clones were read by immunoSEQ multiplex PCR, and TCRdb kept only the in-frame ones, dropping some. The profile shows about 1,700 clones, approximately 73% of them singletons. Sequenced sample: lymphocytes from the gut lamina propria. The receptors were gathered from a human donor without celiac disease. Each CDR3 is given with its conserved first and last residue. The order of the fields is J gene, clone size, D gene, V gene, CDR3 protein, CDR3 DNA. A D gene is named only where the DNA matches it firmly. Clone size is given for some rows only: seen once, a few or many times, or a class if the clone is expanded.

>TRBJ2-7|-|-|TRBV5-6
CASSRGTNYEQYF
TGTGCCAGCAGCCGCGGGACGAACTACGAGCAGTACTTC
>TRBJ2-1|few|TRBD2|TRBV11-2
CASTELAGVINEQFF
TGTGCCAGCACCGAATTAGCGGGAGTGATCAATGAGCAGTTCTTC
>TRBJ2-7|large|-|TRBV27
CASSLHGGYEQYF
TGTGCCAGCAGTCTGCATGGGGGGTACGAGCAGTACTTC
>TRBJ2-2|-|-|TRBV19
CASTLARGGELFF
TGTGCCAGTACCCTAGCTCGGGGCGGGGAGCTGTTTTTT
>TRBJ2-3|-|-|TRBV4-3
CASSQELRGTDTQYF
TGCGCCAGCAGCCAAGAGTTGAGAGGCACAGATACGCAGTATTTT
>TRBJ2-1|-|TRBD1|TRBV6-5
CASSLGQTYNEQFF
TGTGCCAGCAGTTTGGGACAGACCTACAATGAGCAGTTCTTC
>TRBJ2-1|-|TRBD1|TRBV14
CASSQVGGGIFNEQFF
TGTGCCAGCAGCCAAGTAGGGGGCGGAATCTTCAATGAGCAGTTCTTC
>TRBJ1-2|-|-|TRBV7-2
CASSPDRVNYGYTF
TGTGCCAGCAGTCCTGACAGAGTAAACTATGGCTACACCTTC
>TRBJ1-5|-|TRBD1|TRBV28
CASEQGADQPQHF
TGTGCCAGCGAACAGGGGGCAGATCAGCCCCAGCATTTT
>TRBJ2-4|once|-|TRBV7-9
CASSSLNIQYF
TGTGCCAGCAGCTCACTAAACATTCAGTACTTC
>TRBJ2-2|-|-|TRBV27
CASSSVGVSGELFF
TGTGCCAGCAGTTCGGTGGGAGTGAGCGGGGAGCTGTTTTTT
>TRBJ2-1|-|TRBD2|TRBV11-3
CASSLGGLAGLSEQFF
TGTGCCAGCAGCTTAGGCGGACTAGCGGGGTTATCGGAGCAGTTCTTC
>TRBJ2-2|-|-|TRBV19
CASRDKNTGELFF
TGTGCCAGTAGGGACAAGAACACCGGGGAGCTGTTTTTT
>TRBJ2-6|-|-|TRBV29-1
CSVAGKAGANVLTF
TGCAGCGTCGCAGGGAAAGCTGGGGCCAACGTCCTGACTTTC
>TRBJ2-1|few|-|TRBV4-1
CASSQPALAPFF
TGCGCCAGCAGCCAACCAGCTCTAGCTCCGTTCTTC